The TCR beta chain described here comes from a study of early T cells in non-severe SARS-CoV-2 infection. Trimming left V 3 bases short and J 5 bases short, with 6 bases between. The CDR3 totals 12 residues. In germline, CDR1 is SGHAT, CDR2 FQNNGV. From the 5' RACE reads, TCRdb called clonotypes with MiXCR, one entry per CDR3 protein. The table has tens of thousands of distinct CDR3 sequences, 6.6% seen once. This clonotype was recorded many times. The V call is TRBV11-2, the J call TRBJ2-3, with D uncertain. This sample comprised whole blood, obtained at baseline. This clonotype was sampled from an adult who was a healthcare worker with PCR-confirmed SARS-CoV-2 infection or an uninfected control (not recorded which). As DNA, the CDR3 is TGTGCCAGCAGCTTTGGGTTAGATACGCAGTATTTT. Amino acids: CASSFGLDTQYF.